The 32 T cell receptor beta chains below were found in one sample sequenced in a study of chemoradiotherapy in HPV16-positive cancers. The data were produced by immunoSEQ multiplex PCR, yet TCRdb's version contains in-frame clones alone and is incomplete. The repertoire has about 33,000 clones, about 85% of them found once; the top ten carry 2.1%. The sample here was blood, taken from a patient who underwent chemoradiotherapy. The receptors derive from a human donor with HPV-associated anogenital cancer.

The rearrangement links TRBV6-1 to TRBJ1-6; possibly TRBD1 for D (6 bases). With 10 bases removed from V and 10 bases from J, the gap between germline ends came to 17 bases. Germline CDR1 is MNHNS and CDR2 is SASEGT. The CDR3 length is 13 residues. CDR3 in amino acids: CATRGRVESPLHF. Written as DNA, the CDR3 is TGTGCCACCAGGGGCAGGGTGGAATCACCCCTCCACTTT.

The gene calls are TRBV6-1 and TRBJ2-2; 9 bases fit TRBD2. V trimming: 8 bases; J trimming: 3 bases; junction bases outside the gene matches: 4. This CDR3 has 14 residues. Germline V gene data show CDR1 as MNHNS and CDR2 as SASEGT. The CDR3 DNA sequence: TGTGCCAGCCGGACTAGCGTTGACACCGGGGAGCTGTTTTTT. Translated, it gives CASRTSVDTGELFF.

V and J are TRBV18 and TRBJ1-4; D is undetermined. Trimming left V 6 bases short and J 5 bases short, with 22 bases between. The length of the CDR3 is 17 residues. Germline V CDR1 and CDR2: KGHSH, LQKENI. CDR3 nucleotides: TGTGCCAGCTCTTTTTCCTCGGGAGGCCTGGCAAATGAAAAACTGTTTTTT. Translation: CASSFSSGGLANEKLFF.

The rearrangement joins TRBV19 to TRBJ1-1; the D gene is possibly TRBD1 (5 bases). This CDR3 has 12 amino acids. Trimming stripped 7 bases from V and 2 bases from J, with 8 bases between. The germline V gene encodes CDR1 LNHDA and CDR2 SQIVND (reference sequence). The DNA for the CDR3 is TGTGCCAGTAATTGGGGCAACACTGAAGCTTTCTTT. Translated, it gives CASNWGNTEAFF.

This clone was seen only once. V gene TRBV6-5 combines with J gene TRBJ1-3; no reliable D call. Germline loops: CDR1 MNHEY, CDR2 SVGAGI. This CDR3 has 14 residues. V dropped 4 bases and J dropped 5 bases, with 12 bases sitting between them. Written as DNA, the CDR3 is TGTGCCAGCAGTTTTGACGGACGGCGAAACACCATATATTTT. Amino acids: CASSFDGRRNTIYF.

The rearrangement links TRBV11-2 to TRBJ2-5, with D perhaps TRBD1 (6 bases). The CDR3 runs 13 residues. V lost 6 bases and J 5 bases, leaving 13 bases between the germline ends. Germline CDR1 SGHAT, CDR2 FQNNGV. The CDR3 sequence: CASRSRGGETQYF. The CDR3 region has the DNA TGTGCCAGCAGATCCAGGGGCGGGGAGACCCAGTACTTC.

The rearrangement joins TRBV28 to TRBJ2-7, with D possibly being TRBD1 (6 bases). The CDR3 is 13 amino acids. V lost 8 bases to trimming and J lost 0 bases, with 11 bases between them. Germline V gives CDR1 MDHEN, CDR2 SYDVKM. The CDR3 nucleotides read TGTGCCAGCGGGACATCCGGCTCCTACGAGCAGTACTTC. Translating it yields CASGTSGSYEQYF.

The CDR3 DNA follows: TGTGCCAGCAGCCCCGGGGGGAGCACAGATACGCAGTATTTT. Translating gives CASSPGGSTDTQYF. The J gene is TRBJ2-3, the V gene TRBV11-3; 7 positions agree with TRBD2. V was pared by 5 bases and J by 0 bases, with 2 bases of the junction left unmatched. Germline V gene sequence: CDR1 SGHNT, CDR2 YENEEA. CDR3 length: 14 residues.

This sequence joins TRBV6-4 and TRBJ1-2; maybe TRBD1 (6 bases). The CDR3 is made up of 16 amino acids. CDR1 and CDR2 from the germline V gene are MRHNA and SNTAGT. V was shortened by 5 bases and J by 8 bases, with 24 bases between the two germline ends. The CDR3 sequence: CASSTGSWGRFKGYTF. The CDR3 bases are TGTGCCAGCAGTACCGGGAGCTGGGGGCGCTTTAAGGGCTACACCTTC.

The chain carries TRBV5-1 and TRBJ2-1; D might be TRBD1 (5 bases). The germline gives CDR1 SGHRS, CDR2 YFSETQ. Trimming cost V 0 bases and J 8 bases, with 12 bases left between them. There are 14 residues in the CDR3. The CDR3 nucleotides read TGCGCCAGCAGCTTGGGTGGGGTAGGGGATGAGCAGTTCTTC. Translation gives CASSLGGVGDEQFF.

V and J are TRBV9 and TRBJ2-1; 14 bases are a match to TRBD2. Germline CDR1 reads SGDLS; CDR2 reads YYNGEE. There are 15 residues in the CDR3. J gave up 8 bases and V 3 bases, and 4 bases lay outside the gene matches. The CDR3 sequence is CASSATSGGAHEQFF. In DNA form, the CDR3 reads TGTGCCAGCAGCGCGACTAGCGGGGGGGCCCATGAGCAGTTCTTC.

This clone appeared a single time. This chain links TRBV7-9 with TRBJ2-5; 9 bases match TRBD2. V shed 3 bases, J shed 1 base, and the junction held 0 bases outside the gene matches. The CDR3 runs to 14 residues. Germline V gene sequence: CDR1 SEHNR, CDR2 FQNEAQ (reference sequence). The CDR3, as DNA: TGTGCCAGCAGCTTTAGCGGGAGCCAAGAGACCCAGTACTTC. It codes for CASSFSGSQETQYF.

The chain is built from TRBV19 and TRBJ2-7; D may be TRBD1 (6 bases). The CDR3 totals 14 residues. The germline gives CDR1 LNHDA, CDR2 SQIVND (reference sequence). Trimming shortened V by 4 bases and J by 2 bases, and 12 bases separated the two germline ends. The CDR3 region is CASSKSGEAYEQYF. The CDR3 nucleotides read TGTGCCAGTAGTAAGTCAGGGGAAGCCTACGAGCAGTACTTC.

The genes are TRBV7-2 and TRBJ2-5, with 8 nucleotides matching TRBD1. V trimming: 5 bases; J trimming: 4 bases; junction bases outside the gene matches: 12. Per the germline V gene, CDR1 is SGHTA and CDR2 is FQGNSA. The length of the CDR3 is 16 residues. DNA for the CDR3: TGTGCCAGCAGCCCCCGGACAGGGCCAATTGGAGAGACCCAGTACTTC. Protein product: CASSPRTGPIGETQYF.

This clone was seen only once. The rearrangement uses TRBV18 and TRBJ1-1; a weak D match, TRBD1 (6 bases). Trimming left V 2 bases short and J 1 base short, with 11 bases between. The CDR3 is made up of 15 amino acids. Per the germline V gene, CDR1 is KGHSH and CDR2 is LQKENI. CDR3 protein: CASSPSRGGNTEAFF. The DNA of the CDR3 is TGTGCCAGCTCACCATCGCGAGGGGGGAACACTGAAGCTTTCTTT.

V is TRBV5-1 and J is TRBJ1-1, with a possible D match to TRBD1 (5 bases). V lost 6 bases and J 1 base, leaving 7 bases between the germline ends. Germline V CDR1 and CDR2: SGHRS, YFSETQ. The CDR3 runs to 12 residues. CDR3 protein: CASTGGNTEAFF. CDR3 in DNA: TGCGCCAGCACCGGGGGGAACACTGAAGCTTTCTTT.

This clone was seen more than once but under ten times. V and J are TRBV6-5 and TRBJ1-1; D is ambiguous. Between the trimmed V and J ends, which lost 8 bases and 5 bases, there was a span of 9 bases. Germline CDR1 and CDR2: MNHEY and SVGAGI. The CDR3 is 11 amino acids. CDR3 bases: TGTGCCAGCGGTGCGGGGACTGAAGCTTTCTTT. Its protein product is CASGAGTEAFF.

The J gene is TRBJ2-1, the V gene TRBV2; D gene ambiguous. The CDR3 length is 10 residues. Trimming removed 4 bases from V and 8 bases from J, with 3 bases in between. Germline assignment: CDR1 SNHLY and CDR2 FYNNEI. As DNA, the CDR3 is TGTGCCAGCAGTGTACATGAGCAGTTCTTC. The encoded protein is CASSVHEQFF.

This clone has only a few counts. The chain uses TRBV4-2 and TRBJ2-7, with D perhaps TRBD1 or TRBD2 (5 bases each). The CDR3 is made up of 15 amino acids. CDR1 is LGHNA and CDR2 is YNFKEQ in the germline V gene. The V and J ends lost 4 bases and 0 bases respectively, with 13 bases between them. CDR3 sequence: CASSPRDDSSYEQYF. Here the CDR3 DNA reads TGTGCCAGCAGCCCCCGGGACGACAGCTCCTACGAGCAGTACTTC.

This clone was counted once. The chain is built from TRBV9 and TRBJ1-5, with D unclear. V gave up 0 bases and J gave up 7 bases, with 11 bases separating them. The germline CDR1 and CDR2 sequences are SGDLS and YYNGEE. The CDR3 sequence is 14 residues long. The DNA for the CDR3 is TGTGCCAGCAGCGTAGGGGAGGCGAGGCAGCCCCAGCATTTT. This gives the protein CASSVGEARQPQHF.

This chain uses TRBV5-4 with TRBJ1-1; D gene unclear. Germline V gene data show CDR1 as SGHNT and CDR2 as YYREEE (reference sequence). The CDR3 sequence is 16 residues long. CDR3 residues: CAAGAIAGYKNTEAFF. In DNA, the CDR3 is TGTGCAGCAGGAGCTATCGCGGGTTACAAGAACACTGAAGCTTTCTTT.

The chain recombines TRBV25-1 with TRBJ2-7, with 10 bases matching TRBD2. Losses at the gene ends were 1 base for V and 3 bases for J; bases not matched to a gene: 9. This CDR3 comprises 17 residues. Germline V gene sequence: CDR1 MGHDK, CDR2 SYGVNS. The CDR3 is CASSEWGERGGFYEQYF. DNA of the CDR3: TGTGCCAGCAGTGAATGGGGTGAGCGGGGGGGATTCTACGAGCAGTACTTC.

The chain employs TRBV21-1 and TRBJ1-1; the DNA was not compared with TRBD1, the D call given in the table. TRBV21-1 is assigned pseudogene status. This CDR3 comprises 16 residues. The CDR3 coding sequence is TGTGCCAGCAGCATAAAAAAGACAGGGGGTGGAACTGAAGCTTTCTTT. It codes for CASSIKKTGGGTEAFF.

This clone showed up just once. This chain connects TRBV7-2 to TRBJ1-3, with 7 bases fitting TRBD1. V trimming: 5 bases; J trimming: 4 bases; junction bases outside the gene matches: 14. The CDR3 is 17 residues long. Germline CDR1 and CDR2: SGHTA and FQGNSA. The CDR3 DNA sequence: TGTGCCAGCAGCATTTTTCACAGGGGTCATAGAGGAAACACCATATATTTT. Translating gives CASSIFHRGHRGNTIYF.

The CDR3 region is CASSLSVIAGPEQYF. The DNA for the CDR3 is TGTGCCAGCAGTTTATCAGTAATAGCGGGGCCCGAGCAGTACTTC. This sequence joins TRBV28 and TRBJ2-7, with 8 bases aligning to TRBD2. CDR3 size: 15 residues. Germline CDR1 MDHEN, CDR2 SYDVKM. V trimming: 1 base; J trimming: 6 bases; junction bases outside the gene matches: 8.

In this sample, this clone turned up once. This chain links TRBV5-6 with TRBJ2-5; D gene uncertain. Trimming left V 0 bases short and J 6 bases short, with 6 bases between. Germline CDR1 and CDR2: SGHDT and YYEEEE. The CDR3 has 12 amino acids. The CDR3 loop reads CASSLVTKTQYF. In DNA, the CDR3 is TGTGCCAGCAGCTTGGTTACGAAGACCCAGTACTTC.

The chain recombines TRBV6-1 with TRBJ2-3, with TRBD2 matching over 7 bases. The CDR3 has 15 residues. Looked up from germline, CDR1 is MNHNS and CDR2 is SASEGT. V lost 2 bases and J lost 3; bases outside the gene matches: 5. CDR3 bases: TGTGCCAGCAGTGAAATAGACGGGGGGACAGATACGCAGTATTTT. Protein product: CASSEIDGGTDTQYF.

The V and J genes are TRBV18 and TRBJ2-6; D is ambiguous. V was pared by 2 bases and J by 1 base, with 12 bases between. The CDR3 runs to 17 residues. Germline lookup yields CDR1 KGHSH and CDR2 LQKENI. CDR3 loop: CASSPDNLGSGANVLTF. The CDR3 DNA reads TGTGCCAGCTCACCAGACAATCTCGGGTCTGGGGCCAACGTCCTGACTTTC.

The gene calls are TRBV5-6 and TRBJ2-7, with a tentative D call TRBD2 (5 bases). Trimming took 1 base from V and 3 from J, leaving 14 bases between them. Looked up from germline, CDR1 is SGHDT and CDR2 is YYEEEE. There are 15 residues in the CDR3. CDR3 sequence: CASSLLRRSNYEQYF. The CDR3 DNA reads TGTGCCAGCAGCTTGCTACGGAGGTCAAACTACGAGCAGTACTTC.

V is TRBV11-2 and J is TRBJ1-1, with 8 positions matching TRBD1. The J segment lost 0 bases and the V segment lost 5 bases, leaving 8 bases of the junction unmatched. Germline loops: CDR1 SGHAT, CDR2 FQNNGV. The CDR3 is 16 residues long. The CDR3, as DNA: TGTGCCAGCAGCCCGGGACAGGTCCGCATGAACACTGAAGCTTTCTTT. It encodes CASSPGQVRMNTEAFF. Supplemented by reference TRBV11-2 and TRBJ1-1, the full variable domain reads EAGVAQSPRYKIIEKRQSVAFWCNPISGHATLYWYQQILGQGPKLLIQFQNNGVVDDSQLPKDRFSAERLKGVDSTLKIQPAKLEDSAVYLCASSPGQVRMNTEAFFGQGTRLTVV.

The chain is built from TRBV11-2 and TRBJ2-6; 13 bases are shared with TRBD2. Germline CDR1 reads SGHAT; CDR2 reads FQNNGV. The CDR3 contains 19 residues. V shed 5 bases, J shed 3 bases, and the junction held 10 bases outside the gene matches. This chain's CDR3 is CASSPTSGGALGGANVLTF. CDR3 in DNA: TGTGCCAGCAGCCCCACTAGCGGGGGGGCCCTCGGTGGGGCCAACGTCCTGACTTTC.

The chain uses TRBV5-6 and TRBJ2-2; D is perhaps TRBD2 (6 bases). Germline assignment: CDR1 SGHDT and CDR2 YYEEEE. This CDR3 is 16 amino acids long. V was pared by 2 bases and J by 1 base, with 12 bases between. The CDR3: CASSFALGGNTGELFF. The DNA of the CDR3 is TGTGCCAGCAGCTTTGCTTTGGGGGGGAACACCGGGGAGCTGTTTTTT.